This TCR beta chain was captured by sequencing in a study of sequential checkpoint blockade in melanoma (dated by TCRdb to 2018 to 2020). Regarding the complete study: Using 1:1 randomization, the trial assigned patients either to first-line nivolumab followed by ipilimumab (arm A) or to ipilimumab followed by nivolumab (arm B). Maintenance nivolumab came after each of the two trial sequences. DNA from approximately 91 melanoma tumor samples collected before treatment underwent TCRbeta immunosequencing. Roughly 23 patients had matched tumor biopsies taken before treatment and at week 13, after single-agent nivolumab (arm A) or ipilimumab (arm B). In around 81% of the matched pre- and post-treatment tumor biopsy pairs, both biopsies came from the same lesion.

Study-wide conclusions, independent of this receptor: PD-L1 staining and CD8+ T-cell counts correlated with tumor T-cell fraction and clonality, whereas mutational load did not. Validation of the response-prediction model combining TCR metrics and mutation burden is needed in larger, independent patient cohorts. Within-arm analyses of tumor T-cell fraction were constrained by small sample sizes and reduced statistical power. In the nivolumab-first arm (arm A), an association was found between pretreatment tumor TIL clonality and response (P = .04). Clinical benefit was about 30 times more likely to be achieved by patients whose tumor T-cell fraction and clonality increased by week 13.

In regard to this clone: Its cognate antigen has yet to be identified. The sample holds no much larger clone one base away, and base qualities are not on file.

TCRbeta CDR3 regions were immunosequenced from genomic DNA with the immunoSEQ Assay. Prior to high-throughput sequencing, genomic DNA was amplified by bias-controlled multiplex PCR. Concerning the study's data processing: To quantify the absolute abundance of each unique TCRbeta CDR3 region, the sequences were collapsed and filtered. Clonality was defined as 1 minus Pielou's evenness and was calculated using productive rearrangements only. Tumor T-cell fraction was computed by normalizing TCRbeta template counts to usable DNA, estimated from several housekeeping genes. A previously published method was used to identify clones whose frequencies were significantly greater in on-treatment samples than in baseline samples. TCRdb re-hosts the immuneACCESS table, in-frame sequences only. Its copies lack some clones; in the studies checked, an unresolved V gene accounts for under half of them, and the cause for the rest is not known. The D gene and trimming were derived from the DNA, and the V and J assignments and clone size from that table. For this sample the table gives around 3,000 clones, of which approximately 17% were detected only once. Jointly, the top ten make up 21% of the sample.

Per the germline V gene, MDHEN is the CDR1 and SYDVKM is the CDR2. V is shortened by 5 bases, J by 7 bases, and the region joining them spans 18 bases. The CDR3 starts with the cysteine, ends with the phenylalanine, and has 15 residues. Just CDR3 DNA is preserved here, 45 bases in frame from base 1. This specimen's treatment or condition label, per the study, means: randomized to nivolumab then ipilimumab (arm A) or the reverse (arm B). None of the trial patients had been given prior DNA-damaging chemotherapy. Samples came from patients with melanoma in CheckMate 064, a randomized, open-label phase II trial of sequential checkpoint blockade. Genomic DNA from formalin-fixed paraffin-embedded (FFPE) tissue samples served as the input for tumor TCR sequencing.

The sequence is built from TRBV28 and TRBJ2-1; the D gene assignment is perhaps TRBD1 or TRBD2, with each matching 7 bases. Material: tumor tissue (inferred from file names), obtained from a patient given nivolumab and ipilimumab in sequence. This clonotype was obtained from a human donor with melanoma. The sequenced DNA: TGTGCCAGCAGTCCAGGGGGGGAGGGCCGAAATGAGCAGTTCTTC. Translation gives CASSPGGEGRNEQFF. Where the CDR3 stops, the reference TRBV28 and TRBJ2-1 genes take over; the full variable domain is DVKVTQSSRYLVKRTGEKVFLECVQDMDHENMFWYRQDPGLGLRLIYFSYDVKMKEKGDIPEGYSVSREKKERFSLILESASTNQTSMYLCASSPGGEGRNEQFFGPGTRLTVL.